This T cell receptor (beta chain) was retrieved from a study of early T cells in non-severe SARS-CoV-2 infection. The overall study: Sequenced bulk RNA came from whole blood that was unsorted, and chains were unpaired. Overall study results and limits: Missing private and CD4 specificities, VDJdb matching favored anti-spike CD8 responses.

To note about this clonotype: The antigen remains undetermined.

The protocol attached unique molecular identifiers to individual cDNA molecules. TCRdb re-analysed the 5' RACE reads in MiXCR, keeping a single row per CDR3 protein. The table has tens of thousands of distinct CDR3 sequences, around 12% seen once. The CDR3 contains 15 residues. V was clipped by 1 base and J by 1 base, with 10 bases between them. Germline lookup yields CDR1 MGHRA and CDR2 YSYEKL. The sample was whole blood. The V call is TRBV4-1, the J call TRBJ1-2; D possibly corresponds to TRBD1 (5 bases). This sequence was found in an adult who was a healthcare worker with PCR-confirmed SARS-CoV-2 infection or an uninfected control (not recorded which). The CDR3 here is CASSQGTSFNYGYTF. CDR3 nucleotide sequence: TGCGCCAGCAGCCAAGGGACATCGTTTAACTATGGCTACACCTTC.